This TCR beta chain derives from a study of cytomegalovirus exposure and HLA in healthy donors. Study-level results: A later examination showed that TCR association rates differed by HLA locus, with DRB1 most and HLA-C fewest. An ancestry cluster, one associated with Asian ancestry, reportedly showed fewer N-insertions than the approximately 650-donor mean in a later analysis. A later analysis found common viral pathogens apparently linked to several of the most significant clusters.

Germline CDR1 is LNHDA and CDR2 is SQIVND (reference sequence). J lost 5 bases, V lost 5 bases, and 9 bases had no gene match. This CDR3 is 15 amino acids long. About this clone itself: Its antigen is as yet unknown.

All the people who gave samples were healthy bone marrow donors. The PCR ran on 60 Vbeta and 13 Jbeta primers. Data came from immunoSEQ multiplex PCR; TCRdb stores just in-frame clones and leaves some out. This sample carries about 150,000 clones, approximately 81% of them seen once, and the ten largest clones take approximately 2.5%. The V call is TRBV19, the J call TRBJ2-5, with 9 bases matching TRBD2. The specimen was PBMCs. This sequence originates from a young woman in good health and CMV-seronegative. The CDR3: CASSVGSGSTETQYF. CDR3 in DNA: TGTGCCAGTAGTGTCGGTAGCGGGAGTACGGAGACCCAGTACTTC.